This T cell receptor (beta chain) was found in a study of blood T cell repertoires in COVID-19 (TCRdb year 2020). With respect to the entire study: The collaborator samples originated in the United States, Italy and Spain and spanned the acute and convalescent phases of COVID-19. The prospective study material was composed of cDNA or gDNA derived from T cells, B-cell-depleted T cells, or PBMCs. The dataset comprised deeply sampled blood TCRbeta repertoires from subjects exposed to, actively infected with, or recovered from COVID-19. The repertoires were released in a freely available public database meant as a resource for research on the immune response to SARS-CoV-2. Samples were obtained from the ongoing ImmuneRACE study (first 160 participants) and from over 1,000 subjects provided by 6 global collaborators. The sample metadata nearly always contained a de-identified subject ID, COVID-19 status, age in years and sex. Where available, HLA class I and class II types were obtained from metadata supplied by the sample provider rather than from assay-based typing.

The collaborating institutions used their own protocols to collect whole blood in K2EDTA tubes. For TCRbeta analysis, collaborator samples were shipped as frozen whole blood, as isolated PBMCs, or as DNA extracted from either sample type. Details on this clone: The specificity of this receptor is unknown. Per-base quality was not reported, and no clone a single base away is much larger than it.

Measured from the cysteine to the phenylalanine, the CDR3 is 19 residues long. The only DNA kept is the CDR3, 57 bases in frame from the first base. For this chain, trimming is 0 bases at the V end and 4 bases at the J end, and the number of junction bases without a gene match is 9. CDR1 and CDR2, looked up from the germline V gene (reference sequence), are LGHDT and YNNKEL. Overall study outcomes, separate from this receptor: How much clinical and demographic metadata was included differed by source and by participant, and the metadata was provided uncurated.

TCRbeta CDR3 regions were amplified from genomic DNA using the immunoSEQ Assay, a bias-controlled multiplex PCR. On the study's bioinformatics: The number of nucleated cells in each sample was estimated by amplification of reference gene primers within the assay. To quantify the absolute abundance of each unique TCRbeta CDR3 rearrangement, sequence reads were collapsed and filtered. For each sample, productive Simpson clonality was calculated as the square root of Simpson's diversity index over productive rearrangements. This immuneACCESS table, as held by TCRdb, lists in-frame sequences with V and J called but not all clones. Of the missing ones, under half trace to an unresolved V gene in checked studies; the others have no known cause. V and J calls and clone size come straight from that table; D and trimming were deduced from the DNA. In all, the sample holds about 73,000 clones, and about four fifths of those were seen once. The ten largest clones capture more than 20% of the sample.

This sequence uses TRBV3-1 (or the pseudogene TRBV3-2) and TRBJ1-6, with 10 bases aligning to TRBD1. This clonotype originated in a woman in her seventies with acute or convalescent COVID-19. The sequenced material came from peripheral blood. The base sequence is TGTGCCAGCAGCCAAGATAGGGGACGGGACAGGGGATATAATTCACCCCTCCACTTT. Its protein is CASSQDRGRDRGYNSPLHF.